This T cell receptor (beta chain) was documented in a study of T cell responses to AZD1222 COVID-19 vaccine. Findings and caveats of the study: In a largely white British group with more females than males, clonal diversity was possibly underestimated. Targeting of unmutated variant regions was reportedly seen in nearly half of spike-specific TCRs. CD4 TCRs associated with vaccination spanned spike, dominating at 160-218 and 743-854.

This table comes from immunoSEQ multiplex PCR, and its TCRdb copy is limited to in-frame clones, with some not included. The table shows some 150,000 clones, with about nine tenths occurring only once. About this clone: The antigen is unknown.

Second-dose schedules of about 4 or about 12 weeks were combined. This CDR3 is 13 amino acids long. CDR1 SGHAT and CDR2 FQNNGV come from the germline V gene. Trimming took off 5 bases at V and 2 bases at J, with 7 bases between the two ends. This sequence was found in an adult who received the AZD1222 COVID-19 vaccine. The material sequenced was peripheral blood, taken 28 days after the second AZD1222 dose. This chain connects TRBV11-2 to TRBJ1-5; the D gene is possibly TRBD1 (6 bases). This CDR3 is CASSPGGNQPQHF. CDR3 coding DNA: TGTGCCAGCAGCCCAGGGGGCAATCAGCCCCAGCATTTT.